The text below deals with one TCR beta chain. Its antigen remains unknown. A much larger clone sits a single nucleotide away, making a read error possible. The V and J ends lost 5 bases and 7 bases respectively, with 16 bases between them. CDR1 is MNHEY and CDR2 is SMNVEV in the germline V gene (reference sequence). This CDR3 has 14 amino acids. The data derive from a study of molecular identifiers for immune sequencing clone quantification. Notes on the study in general: Clones above 20 RNA copies held over 97% of effector molecules, under 1% in naive cells. Should identical TCR molecules share a barcode, the sizes of highly expanded clones could be underestimated.

Previously described methods and listed TCR primers produced bulk TCR libraries. TCRdb recomputed calls from the PCR reads with MiXCR, one row per CDR3 protein. The sample carries 85,000 to 130,000 distinct CDR3 sequences, under 40% recorded once. CD8+CD4-CCR7+CD45RA+ sorting gave the naive CD8 T cells. The receptor comes from a human donor in good health. Some libraries in this study had Jurkat cell RNA spiked in. The sequenced sample consisted of naive CD8+ T cells from blood, with Jurkat cell RNA spiked in. The subset is: FACS-sorted CD8+CD4-CCR7+CD45RA+ naive T cells. J is TRBJ2-3 and V is TRBV27, with TRBD2 as a possible D gene (6 bases). In nucleotides, the CDR3 is TGTGCCAGCAGTATGGGAGGTCCGGGAAATACGCAGTATTTT. Translated: CASSMGGPGNTQYF.